A selection of T cell receptor beta chains follows, all from one sample in a study of T cells in localized non-small cell lung cancer. Only in-frame clones appear in the TCRdb table, and some are missing; sequencing was by immunoSEQ multiplex PCR. The sample records some 38,000 clones, more than 80% being singletons. Sequenced material: peripheral blood mononuclear cells, taken before any cancer treatment. All receptors derive from a male donor at least 60 years old with stage II lung adenocarcinoma. Both conserved end residues are part of each CDR3. A D gene is named only where the DNA matches it firmly. The size of a clone is reported for some rows only, either as once, few or many, or as a class for expanded clones.

V	D	size	J	DNA	CDR3
TRBV15	-	-	TRBJ1-1	TGTGCCACCAGCAGAATGGGCATGAACACTGAAGCTTTCTTT	CATSRMGMNTEAFF
TRBV7-9	-	-	TRBJ1-2	TGTGCCAGCAGCTTAGGGAGCCGGATGAGCTATGGCTACACCTTC	CASSLGSRMSYGYTF
TRBV18	-	-	TRBJ2-2	TGTGCCAGCTCACCAAACCTCGACAGTTCCACCGGGGAGCTGTTTTTT	CASSPNLDSSTGELFF
TRBV7-2	TRBD1	-	TRBJ2-7	TGTGCCAGCAGCTTAGGGTGGGACAGGGCGGACGAGCAGTACTTC	CASSLGWDRADEQYF
TRBV28	TRBD1	-	TRBJ1-2	TGTGCCAGCAGCCTGGACAGGGCGTTTTCTGGCTACACCTTC	CASSLDRAFSGYTF
TRBV5-1	-	-	TRBJ2-6	TGCGCCAGCAACAAACGAGGCCTGGAGGGATTTACTGGGGCCAACGTCCTGACTTTC	CASNKRGLEGFTGANVLTF
TRBV30	TRBD1	-	TRBJ1-2	TGTGCCTGGACCCGGGACAGCTATGGCTACACCTTC	CAWTRDSYGYTF
TRBV9	-	-	TRBJ2-2	TGTGCCAGCAGCGCGAAGGTCTCCGGGGAGCTGTTTTTT	CASSAKVSGELFF
TRBV5-1	-	-	TRBJ2-1	TGCGCCAGCAGCTTGGGACGCAGCTCCTACAATGAGCAGTTCTTC	CASSLGRSSYNEQFF
TRBV30	-	-	TRBJ1-4	TGTGCCTGGAGCACCGGGACAAATGAAAAACTGTTTTTT	CAWSTGTNEKLFF
TRBV5-1	TRBD2	-	TRBJ2-1	TGTGCCAGCAGCTATGGACTAGACGAGCAGTTCTTC	CASSYGLDEQFF
TRBV14	-	-	TRBJ2-3	TGTGCCAGCAGTCTCGGAGGGACAGATACGCAGTATTTT	CASSLGGTDTQYF
TRBV6-5	TRBD1	-	TRBJ1-1	TGTGCCAGCGGATGGACAGGGAGAACTGAAGCTTTCTTT	CASGWTGRTEAFF
TRBV18	-	-	TRBJ1-5	TGTGCCAGCTCACTATCCGGGACATTGGGAGAGCCCCAGCATTTT	CASSLSGTLGEPQHF
TRBV9	-	-	TRBJ2-3	TGTGCCAGCAGCGTAGGACAGCAAGGTGATACGCAGTATTTT	CASSVGQQGDTQYF
TRBV6-5	-	-	TRBJ1-2	TGTGCCAGCAGACAGGATCTCTTCTATGGCTACACCTTC	CASRQDLFYGYTF
TRBV28	TRBD1	once	TRBJ1-5	TGTGCCAGCAACAACAGGGGTTCTCAGCCCCAGCATTTT	CASNNRGSQPQHF
TRBV28	-	-	TRBJ1-2	TGTGCCAGCAGTGCGGGACAAGTCTATGGCTACACCTTC	CASSAGQVYGYTF
TRBV28	-	-	TRBJ1-2	TGTGCCAGCAGTTTAGGGGGCACCGGCTATGGCTACACCTTC	CASSLGGTGYGYTF
TRBV30	-	-	TRBJ1-6	TGTGCCTGGGCGGGGGTCCTGGCCGGCAATTCACCCCTCCACTTT	CAWAGVLAGNSPLHF
TRBV7-8	-	-	TRBJ1-1	TGTGCCAGCAGCTTAGCGCTTGGGGGCGCGGGCACTGAAGCTTTCTTT	CASSLALGGAGTEAFF
TRBV5-6	-	-	TRBJ2-1	TGTGCCAGCAGCACCCCTGGAGGGAGTTCCTACAATGAGCAGTTCTTC	CASSTPGGSSYNEQFF
TRBV4-2	-	-	TRBJ2-5	TGTGCCAGCAGCCAAGAATCCGGGTTCCAAGAGACCCAGTACTTC	CASSQESGFQETQYF
TRBV5-1	-	-	TRBJ1-4	TGCGCCAGCAGCTTCGAGGGCGCGAGTGAAAAACTGTTTTTT	CASSFEGASEKLFF
TRBV20-1	-	-	TRBJ1-1	TGCAGTGCTCCAGGGAGAACTGAAGCTTTCTTT	CSAPGRTEAFF
TRBV19	-	once	TRBJ1-1	TGTGCCAGTAGGTTCGGAATGAACACTGAAGCTTTCTTT	CASRFGMNTEAFF
TRBV30	-	once	TRBJ2-7	TGTGCCTGGAGTGTAAACTTCTACGAGCAGTACTTC	CAWSVNFYEQYF
TRBV11-2	-	few	TRBJ1-1	TGTGCCAGCAGCTTTCAAGGGAACACTGAAGCTTTCTTT	CASSFQGNTEAFF
TRBV5-1	-	-	TRBJ2-5	TGCGCCAGCAGCTCACAGGGCTCGAACGAAGCGGAGACCCAGTACTTC	CASSSQGSNEAETQYF